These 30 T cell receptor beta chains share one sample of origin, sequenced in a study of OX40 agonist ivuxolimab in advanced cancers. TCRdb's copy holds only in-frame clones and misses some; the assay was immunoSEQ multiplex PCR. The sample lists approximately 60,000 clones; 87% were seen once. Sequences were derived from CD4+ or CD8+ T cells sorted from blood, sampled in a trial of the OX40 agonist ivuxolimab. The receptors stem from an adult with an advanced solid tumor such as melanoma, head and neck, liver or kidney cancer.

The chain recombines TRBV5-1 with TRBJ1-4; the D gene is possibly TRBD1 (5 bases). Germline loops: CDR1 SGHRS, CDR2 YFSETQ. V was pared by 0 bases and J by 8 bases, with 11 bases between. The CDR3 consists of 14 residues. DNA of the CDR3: TGCGCCAGCAGCTTGGCCACGAGGGACGAAAAACTGTTTTTT. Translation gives CASSLATRDEKLFF.

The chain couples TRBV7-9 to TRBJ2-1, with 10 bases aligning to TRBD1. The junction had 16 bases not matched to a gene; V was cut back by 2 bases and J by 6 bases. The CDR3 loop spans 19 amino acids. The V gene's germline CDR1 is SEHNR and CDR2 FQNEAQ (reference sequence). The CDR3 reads CASSLWMGQGSPRGNEQFF. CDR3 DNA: TGTGCCAGCAGCTTATGGATGGGACAGGGGTCACCCCGGGGCAATGAGCAGTTCTTC.

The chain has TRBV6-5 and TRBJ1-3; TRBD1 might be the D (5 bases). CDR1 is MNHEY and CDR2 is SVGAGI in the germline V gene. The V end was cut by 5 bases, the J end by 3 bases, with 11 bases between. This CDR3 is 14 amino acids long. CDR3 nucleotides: TGTGCCAGCAGTCGGGACTTAGGTGGAAACACCATATATTTT. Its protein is CASSRDLGGNTIYF.

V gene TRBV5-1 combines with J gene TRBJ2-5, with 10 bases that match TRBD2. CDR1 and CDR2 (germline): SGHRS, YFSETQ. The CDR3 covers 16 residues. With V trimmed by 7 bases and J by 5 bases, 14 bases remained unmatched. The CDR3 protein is CASARGSGGALETQYF. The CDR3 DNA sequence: TGCGCCAGCGCCCGGGGAAGCGGGGGGGCCCTGGAGACCCAGTACTTC. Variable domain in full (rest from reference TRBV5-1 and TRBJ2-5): KAGVTQTPRYLIKTRGQQVTLSCSPISGHRSVSWYQQTPGQGLQFLFEYFSETQRNKGNFPGRFSGRQFSNSRSEMNVSTLELGDSALYLCASARGSGGALETQYFGPGTRLLVL.

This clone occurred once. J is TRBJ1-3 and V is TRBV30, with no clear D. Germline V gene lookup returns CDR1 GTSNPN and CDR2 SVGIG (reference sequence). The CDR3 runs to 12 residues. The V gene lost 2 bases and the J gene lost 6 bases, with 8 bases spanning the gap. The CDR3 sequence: CAWSTPVNTIYF. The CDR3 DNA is TGTGCCTGGAGTACCCCGGTAAACACCATATATTTT.

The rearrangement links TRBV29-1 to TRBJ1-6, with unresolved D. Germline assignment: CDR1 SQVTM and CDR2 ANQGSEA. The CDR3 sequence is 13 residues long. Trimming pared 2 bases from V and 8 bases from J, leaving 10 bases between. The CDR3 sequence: CSVEISQDSPLHF. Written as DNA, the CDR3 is TGCAGCGTTGAAATCAGTCAGGATTCACCCCTCCACTTT.

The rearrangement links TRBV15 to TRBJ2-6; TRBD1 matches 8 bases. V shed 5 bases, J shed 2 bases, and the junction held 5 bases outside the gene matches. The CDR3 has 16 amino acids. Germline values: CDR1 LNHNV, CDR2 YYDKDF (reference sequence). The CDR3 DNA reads TGTGCCACCAGCCGACAGGGGAGCACTGGGGCCAACGTCCTGACTTTC. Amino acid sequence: CATSRQGSTGANVLTF.

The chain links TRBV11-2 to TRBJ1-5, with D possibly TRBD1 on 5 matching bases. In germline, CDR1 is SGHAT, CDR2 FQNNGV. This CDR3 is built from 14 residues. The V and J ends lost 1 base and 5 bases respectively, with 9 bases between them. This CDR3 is CASSLGGMDQPQHF. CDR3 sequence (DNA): TGTGCCAGCAGCTTAGGGGGGATGGATCAGCCCCAGCATTTT.

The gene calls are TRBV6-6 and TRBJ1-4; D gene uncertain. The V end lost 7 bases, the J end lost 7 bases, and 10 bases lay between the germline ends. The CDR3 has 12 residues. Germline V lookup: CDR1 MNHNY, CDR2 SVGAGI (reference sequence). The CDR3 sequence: CASTDPGEKLFF. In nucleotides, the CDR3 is TGTGCCAGCACGGACCCCGGTGAAAAACTGTTTTTT.

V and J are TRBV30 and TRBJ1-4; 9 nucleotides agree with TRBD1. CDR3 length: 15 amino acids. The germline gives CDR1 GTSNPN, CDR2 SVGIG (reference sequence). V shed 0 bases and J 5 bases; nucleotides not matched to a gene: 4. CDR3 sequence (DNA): TGTGCCTGGAGTGTACCCGGGACAGGGAATGAAAAACTGTTTTTT. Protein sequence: CAWSVPGTGNEKLFF.

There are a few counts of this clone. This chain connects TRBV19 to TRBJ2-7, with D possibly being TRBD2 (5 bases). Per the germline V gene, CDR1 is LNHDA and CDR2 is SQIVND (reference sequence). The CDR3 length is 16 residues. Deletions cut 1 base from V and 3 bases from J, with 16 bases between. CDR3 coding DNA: TGTGCCAGTAGTATAGCGGGGTCCCTCTCTCTCTACGAGCAGTACTTC. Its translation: CASSIAGSLSLYEQYF.

CDR3 sequence (DNA): TGTGCCAGCAGCTTAAAGAACAGGGGGAGCAATCAGCCCCAGCATTTT. It yields the protein CASSLKNRGSNQPQHF. This chain connects TRBV7-2 to TRBJ1-5; TRBD1 agrees at 8 bases. Germline CDR1 reads SGHTA; CDR2 reads FQGNSA. CDR3 length: 16 amino acids. J was trimmed by 1 base and V by 2 bases; bases with no gene match: 4.

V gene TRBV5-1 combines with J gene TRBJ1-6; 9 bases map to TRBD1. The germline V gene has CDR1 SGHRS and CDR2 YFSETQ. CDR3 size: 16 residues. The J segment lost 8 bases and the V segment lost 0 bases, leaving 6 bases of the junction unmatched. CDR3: CASSLGTGAGDSPLHF. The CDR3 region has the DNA TGCGCCAGCAGCTTGGGGACAGGGGCGGGTGATTCACCCCTCCACTTT.

CDR3 in amino acids: CASSRGRAAGIEAFF. CDR3 in DNA: TGTGCCAGCAGCCGGGGGAGGGCCGCGGGGATTGAAGCTTTCTTT. The genes are TRBV6-5 and TRBJ1-1; tentatively, D is TRBD1 (5 bases). V was cut by 6 bases and J by 7 bases, with 21 bases left in between. CDR1 and CDR2 from the germline V gene are MNHEY and SVGAGI. The CDR3 sequence is 15 residues long.

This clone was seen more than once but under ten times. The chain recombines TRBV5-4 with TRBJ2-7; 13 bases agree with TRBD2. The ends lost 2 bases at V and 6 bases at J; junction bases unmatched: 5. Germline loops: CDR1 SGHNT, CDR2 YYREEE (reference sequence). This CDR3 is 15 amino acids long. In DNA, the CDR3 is TGTGCCAGCAGCTTCGGGACTAGCGGGGCCGGCGAGCAGTACTTC. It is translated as CASSFGTSGAGEQYF.

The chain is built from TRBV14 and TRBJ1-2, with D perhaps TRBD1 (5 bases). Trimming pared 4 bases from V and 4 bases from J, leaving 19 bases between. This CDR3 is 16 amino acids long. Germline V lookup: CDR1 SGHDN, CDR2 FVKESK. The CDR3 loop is CASSPPERGGTYGYTF. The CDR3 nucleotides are TGTGCCAGCAGCCCCCCCGAGCGGGGGGGGACCTATGGCTACACCTTC.

DNA for the CDR3: TGTGCCAGCAGTCCACCACAGGGGGATGTCACTGAAGCTTTCTTT. Translation gives CASSPPQGDVTEAFF. The rearrangement links TRBV2 to TRBJ1-1, with 8 bases that match TRBD1. Germline V CDR1 and CDR2: SNHLY, FYNNEI. V trimming: 5 bases; J trimming: 4 bases; junction bases outside the gene matches: 9. The CDR3 contains 15 residues.

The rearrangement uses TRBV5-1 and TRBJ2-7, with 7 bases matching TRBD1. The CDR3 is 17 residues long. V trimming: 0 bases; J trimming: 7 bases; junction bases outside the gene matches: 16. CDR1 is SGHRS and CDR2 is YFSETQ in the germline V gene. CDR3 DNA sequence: TGCGCCAGCAGCTTGGTGGGCCCAGACAGGGCCTGGTGGGAGCAGTACTTC. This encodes CASSLVGPDRAWWEQYF.

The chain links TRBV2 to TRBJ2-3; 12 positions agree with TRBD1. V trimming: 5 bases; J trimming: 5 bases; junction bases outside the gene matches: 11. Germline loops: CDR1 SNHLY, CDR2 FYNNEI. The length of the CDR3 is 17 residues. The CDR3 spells CASSSFPGQGAGDTQYF. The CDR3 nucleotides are TGTGCCAGCAGTTCTTTCCCGGGACAGGGGGCAGGAGATACGCAGTATTTT. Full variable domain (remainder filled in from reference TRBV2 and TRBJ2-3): EPEVTQTPSHQVTQMGQEVILRCVPISNHLYFYWYRQILGQKVEFLVSFYNNEISEKSEIFDDQFSVERPDGSNFTLKIRSTKLEDSAMYFCASSSFPGQGAGDTQYFGPGTRLTVL.

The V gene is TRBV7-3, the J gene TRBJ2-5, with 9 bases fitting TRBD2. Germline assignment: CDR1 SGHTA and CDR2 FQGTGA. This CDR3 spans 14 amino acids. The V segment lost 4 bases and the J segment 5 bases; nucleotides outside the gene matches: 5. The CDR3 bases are TGTGCCAGCAGCTCGGTAGCGGGGGCGGAGACCCAGTACTTC. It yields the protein CASSSVAGAETQYF.

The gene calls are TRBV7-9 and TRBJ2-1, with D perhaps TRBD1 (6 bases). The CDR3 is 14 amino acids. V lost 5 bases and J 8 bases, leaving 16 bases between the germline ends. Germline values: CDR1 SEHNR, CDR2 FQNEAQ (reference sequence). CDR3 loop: CASSTKRDIHEQFF. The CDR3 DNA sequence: TGTGCCAGCAGCACCAAACGGGACATCCATGAGCAGTTCTTC.

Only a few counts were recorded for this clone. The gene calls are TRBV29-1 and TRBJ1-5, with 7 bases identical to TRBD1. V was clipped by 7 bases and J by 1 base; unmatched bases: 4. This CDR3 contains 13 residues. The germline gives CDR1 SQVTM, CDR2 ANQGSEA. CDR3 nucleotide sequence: TGCAGCGGTGCGACAGGGAGCAATCAGCCCCAGCATTTT. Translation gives CSGATGSNQPQHF.

The CDR3 here is CASSMDRGNTEAFF. The CDR3 nucleotides read TGTGCCAGTAGTATGGACAGGGGTAACACTGAAGCTTTCTTT. The chain joins TRBV19 to TRBJ1-1, with 9 bases lining up with TRBD1. CDR3 size: 14 residues. V shed 3 bases, J shed 2 bases, and the junction held 1 base outside the gene matches. Germline V gene data show CDR1 as LNHDA and CDR2 as SQIVND (reference sequence).

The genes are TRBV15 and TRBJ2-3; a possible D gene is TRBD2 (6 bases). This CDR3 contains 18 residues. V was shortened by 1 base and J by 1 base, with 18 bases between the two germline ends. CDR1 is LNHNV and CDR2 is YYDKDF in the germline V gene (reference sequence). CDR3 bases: TGTGCCACCAGCAGAGTCCCGATCCGCGGGGTTGGCACAGATACGCAGTATTTT. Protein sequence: CATSRVPIRGVGTDTQYF.

The CDR3 DNA is TGTGCCAGCAGCCGGAGGGAAATGGCTAACTATGGCTACACCTTC. Encoded protein: CASSRREMANYGYTF. The chain is built from TRBV5-5 and TRBJ1-2; D gene ambiguous. V dropped 4 bases and J dropped 0 bases, with 13 bases sitting between them. There are 15 residues in the CDR3. Germline V gives CDR1 SGHKS, CDR2 YYEKEE (reference sequence).

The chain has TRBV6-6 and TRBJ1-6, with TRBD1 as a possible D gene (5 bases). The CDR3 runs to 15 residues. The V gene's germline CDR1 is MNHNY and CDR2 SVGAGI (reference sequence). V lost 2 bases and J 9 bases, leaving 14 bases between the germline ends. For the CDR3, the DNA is TGTGCCAGCAGTTACGATGGTCCTAGGGGTTCACCCCTCCACTTT. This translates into CASSYDGPRGSPLHF.

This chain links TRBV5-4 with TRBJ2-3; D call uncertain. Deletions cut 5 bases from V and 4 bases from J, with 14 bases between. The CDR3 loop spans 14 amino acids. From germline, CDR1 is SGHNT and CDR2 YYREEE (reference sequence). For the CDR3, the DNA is TGTGCCAGCAGTCAAGACCCCCCTCCAGATACGCAGTATTTT. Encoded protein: CASSQDPPPDTQYF.

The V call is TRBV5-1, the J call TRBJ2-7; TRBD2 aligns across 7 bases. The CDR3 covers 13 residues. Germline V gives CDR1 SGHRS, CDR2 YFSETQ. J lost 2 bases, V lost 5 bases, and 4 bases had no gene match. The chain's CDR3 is CASRSGDPYEQYF. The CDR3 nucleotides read TGCGCCAGCAGGAGCGGGGACCCCTACGAGCAGTACTTC.

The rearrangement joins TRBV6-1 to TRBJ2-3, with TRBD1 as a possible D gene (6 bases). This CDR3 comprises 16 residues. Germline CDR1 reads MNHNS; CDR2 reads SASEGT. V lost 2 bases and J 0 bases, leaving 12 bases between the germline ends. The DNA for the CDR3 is TGTGCCAGCAGTGAAACAGGGACACCGAGCACAGATACGCAGTATTTT. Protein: CASSETGTPSTDTQYF.

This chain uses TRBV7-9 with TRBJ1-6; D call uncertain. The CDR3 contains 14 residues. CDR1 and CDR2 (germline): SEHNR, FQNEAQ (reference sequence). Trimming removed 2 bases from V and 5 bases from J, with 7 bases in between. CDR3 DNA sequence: TGTGCCAGCAGCTTACGGCAGGATAATTCACCCCTCCACTTT. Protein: CASSLRQDNSPLHF.